Listed below are T cell receptor beta chains from one sample, sequenced in a study of T cell repertoires in cytomegalovirus infection. TCRdb reprocessed the reads with MiXCR, giving one entry per CDR3 protein. The repertoire holds 150,000 to 200,000 distinct CDR3 sequences, with 14% as singletons. The sample comprised PBMCs. These receptors were collected from a human donor in good health (CMV status not recorded). Some clones in this sample may be carry-over from other donors' samples. The CDR3 runs from the conserved cysteine through the conserved F or W. The order of the fields is clone size, J gene, D gene, V gene, CDR3 DNA, CDR3 protein. D genes are given only for firm matches. Expanded clones get a size class; other rows say once, few or many, or leave the size out.

>many|TRBJ2-3|TRBD1|TRBV19
TGTGCCAGTAGCCCAAGACAGGGAACAGATACGCAGTATTTT
CASSPRQGTDTQYF
>few|TRBJ2-6|TRBD1|TRBV6-1
TGTGCCAGCAGTGGATCCGGGACAGTGGGCTCTGGGGCCAACGTCCTGACTTTC
CASSGSGTVGSGANVLTF
>NA|TRBJ2-2|TRBD1|TRBV12-3/TRBV12-4
TGTGCCACCGAAACAGGGGTTAACACCGGGGAGCTGTTTTTT
CATETGVNTGELFF
>few|TRBJ1-2|NA|TRBV29-1
TGCAGCGTTCAGGAGACGGGGGGCTACACCTTC
CSVQETGGYTF
>many|TRBJ2-1|TRBD1|TRBV7-9
TGTGCCACCGAGGGGACAGACTACAATGAGCAGTTCTTC
CATEGTDYNEQFF
>NA|TRBJ2-5|NA|TRBV3-1
TGTGCCAGCCGGGCATCGGGGGCCGGAGAGACCCAGTACTTC
CASRASGAGETQYF
>NA|TRBJ1-3|NA|TRBV29-1
TGCAGCGCCGCAGCCGTCTCTGGAAACACCATATATTTT
CSAAAVSGNTIYF
>few|TRBJ2-1|TRBD2|TRBV19
TGTGCCAGTAGTATAGTGGGAGCGGGAGTACAAGGTGAGCAGTTCTTC
CASSIVGAGVQGEQFF
>NA|TRBJ1-2|NA|TRBV29-1
TGCAGCGTGGGGGGTCTCTATGGCTACACCTTC
CSVGGLYGYTF
>NA|TRBJ1-6|NA|TRBV10-3
TGTGCCATCAGTGATGTGGACAATAATTCACCCCTCCACTTT
CAISDVDNNSPLHF
>NA|TRBJ1-2|NA|TRBV20-1
TGCAGTGCCTCGCCCGGGACTCAAGCTAACTATGGCTACACCTTC
CSASPGTQANYGYTF
>many|TRBJ2-7|TRBD2|TRBV7-2
TGTGCCAGCAGTCATAGCGGGAGTGTCTACGAGCAGTACTTC
CASSHSGSVYEQYF
>NA|TRBJ2-7|TRBD2|TRBV5-5
TGTGCCAGCAGCCCCCTTCGACTAGCGGGGACCTACGAGCAGTACTTC
CASSPLRLAGTYEQYF
>few|TRBJ1-2|NA|TRBV15
TGTGCCACCAGCAGAGATAATAGGGTTCATGGCTACACCTTC
CATSRDNRVHGYTF
>NA|TRBJ2-2|NA|TRBV20-1
TGCAGTGCTAGAGCGCCGGGGCGGAACACCGGGGAGCTGTTTTTT
CSARAPGRNTGELFF
>few|TRBJ2-5|TRBD2|TRBV28
TGTGCCAGCAGTCCTGGGGGGGTTAGACAAGAGACCCAGTACTTC
CASSPGGVRQETQYF
>once|TRBJ2-1|NA|TRBV27
TGTGCCAGCAGTCTACGCCGCGGCGTACGGATGTTCTTC
CASSLRRGVRMFF
>many|TRBJ2-5|NA|TRBV28
TGTGCCAGCAGCAGGGTTCAAGAGACCCAGTACTTC
CASSRVQETQYF
>NA|TRBJ2-1|TRBD2|TRBV4-3
TGCGCCAGCAGCCAAGGGGTAGCGGGGTCCTACAATGAGCAGTTCTTC
CASSQGVAGSYNEQFF
>NA|TRBJ1-1|NA|TRBV20-1
TGCAGTGCTAGACCAGGGGCTAGCACTGAAGCTTTCTTT
CSARPGASTEAFF
>many|TRBJ2-7|NA|TRBV7-2
TGTGCCAGCTCCCCTTTACGGGTTTTATCTGCCGAGCAGTACTTC
CASSPLRVLSAEQYF
>NA|TRBJ2-5|NA|TRBV24-1
TGTGCCACCAGTGATTTGGGGGGACCTCAAGAGACCCAGTACTTC
CATSDLGGPQETQYF
>many|TRBJ1-5|NA|TRBV12-3/TRBV12-4
TGTGCCAGCAACGAAGGGGGGTACAATCAGCCCCAGCATTTT
CASNEGGYNQPQHF
>NA|TRBJ2-3|NA|TRBV6-2/TRBV6-3
TGTGCCAGCAGTTACCCGGATACGCAGTATTTT
CASSYPDTQYF
>few|TRBJ2-1|NA|TRBV7-3
TGTGCCAGCAGCTCGACCCGGGCAGCCAATGAGCAGTTCTTC
CASSSTRAANEQFF
>NA|TRBJ2-1|NA|TRBV19
TGTGCCAGTAGTATGCTACCCTCCTACAATGAGCAGTTCTTC
CASSMLPSYNEQFF
>NA|TRBJ2-1|NA|TRBV6-1
TGTGCGGCGGTGGGCTCCTACAATGAGCAGTTCTTC
CAAVGSYNEQFF